Following are 13 T cell receptor beta chains from one sample sequenced in a study of tumor-infiltrating lymphocytes in primary liver carcinoma. Extraction of RNA together with DNA used about 18-30 mg of unsorted bulk tissue. Total RNA amounting to roughly 450 ng was the source from which TCR beta cDNA was made with a constant-region primer. Three nested multiplex PCR rounds of slightly modified ARM-PCR generated TCR beta libraries. Two initial PCR rounds of approximately 10 cycles each paired TRBV1-TRBV30 forward primers with a C-beta reverse primer. MiXCR, applied by TCRdb to the multiplex PCR reads, yields one record per CDR3 protein. The table lists about 97,000 distinct CDR3 sequences, approximately 70% of them singletons. The sample consisted of liver tumor tissue from sampling region 2. Subset: tumor region T2, inferior pole. The source of these receptors is a woman in her sixties or seventies with primary liver carcinoma and hepatitis B virus infection.

The chain couples TRBV6-1 to TRBJ2-1; D call uncertain. Germline V gene lookup returns CDR1 MNHNS and CDR2 SASEGT. Trimming left V 8 bases short and J 0 bases short, with 14 bases between. The CDR3 length is 15 residues. The CDR3 DNA follows: TGTGCCAGCGAACCTAGGTTTCCCTCCTACAATGAGCAGTTCTTC. As protein: CASEPRFPSYNEQFF.

This clonotype has ten or more counts. This sequence joins TRBV7-3 and TRBJ1-1; unclear D gene. Trimming shortened V by 6 bases and J by 0 bases, and 8 bases separated the two germline ends. The germline V gene has CDR1 SGHTA and CDR2 FQGTGA. The length of the CDR3 is 13 residues. For the CDR3, the DNA is TGTGCCAGCAGTTCCCAGATGAACACTGAAGCTTTCTTT. Protein: CASSSQMNTEAFF.

The chain is built from TRBV29-1 and TRBJ2-4, with 8 nucleotides matching TRBD1. V lost 2 bases and J lost 6; bases outside the gene matches: 3. This CDR3 has 13 residues. Germline CDR1 is SQVTM and CDR2 is ANQGSEA. CDR3 coding DNA: TGCAGCGTTGAACAGGGGGCCCCAAACATTCAGTACTTC. Protein product: CSVEQGAPNIQYF.

To note about this clonotype: A much larger clonotype is one base distant, so this may be a read error. The chain joins TRBV10-2 to TRBJ2-1; 13 nucleotides agree with TRBD2. The CDR3 runs 15 residues. CDR1 and CDR2 (germline): WSHSY, SAAADI. V was clipped by 9 bases and J by 10 bases; unmatched bases: 12. This chain's CDR3 is CARSLTSGRAEEQFF. The CDR3 bases are TGCGCCAGGAGCCTCACTAGCGGGAGGGCGGAGGAGCAGTTCTTC.

A word on this clonotype: This may be a read error: a much more frequent sequence differs by one nucleotide. This rearrangement joins TRBV5-1 to TRBJ2-2; D is unclear. Germline CDR1 is SGHRS and CDR2 is YFSETQ. This CDR3 is 14 amino acids long. V was trimmed by 7 bases and J by 0 bases, leaving 10 bases between them. CDR3: CASCLLTNTGELFF. The CDR3 region has the DNA TGCGCCAGCTGCCTACTTACGAACACCGGGGAGCTGTTTTTT.

Points on this clonotype: No conserved phenylalanine or tryptophan ends this CDR3, so it is likely a read error. The DNA is omitted, as the CDR3 cannot be located on it reliably, and the CDR3 follows TCRdb's listing. CDR3 region: CVSSWGGTRTYEQHY. V is TRBV11-1 and J is TRBJ2-7; the table's D call TRBD1 went unverified against the DNA. Germline lookup yields CDR1 SGHAT and CDR2 FQDESV (reference sequence). The CDR3 is 15 amino acids in total, end residues counted.

There are a few counts of this clonotype. CDR3 DNA sequence: TGCAGTGCCGGAGGGGGGGTTTTCGGCTACACCTTC. It specifies CSAGGGVFGYTF. This chain joins TRBV20-1 and TRBJ1-2; D possibly corresponds to TRBD1 (6 bases). V lost 6 bases and J lost 8, with 16 bases in between. CDR3 length: 12 residues. Germline V gene sequence: CDR1 DFQATT, CDR2 SNEGSKA (reference sequence).

This clonotype has a count of ten or more. The chain carries TRBV7-9 and TRBJ2-1, with D possibly matching TRBD2 (6 bases). The V gene lost 4 bases and the J gene lost 4 bases, with 17 bases spanning the gap. Germline assignment: CDR1 SEHNR and CDR2 FQNEAQ (reference sequence). The CDR3 runs 16 residues. For the CDR3, the DNA is TGTGCCAGCAGCTCGCCGGGGGAGGCCACTTACAATGAGCAGTTCTTC. Translating gives CASSSPGEATYNEQFF.

About this clonotype: This could be a read error, since a much larger clone is one nucleotide away. The chain recombines TRBV28 with TRBJ1-5, with 8 bases that match TRBD1. CDR3 size: 14 residues. Germline values: CDR1 MDHEN, CDR2 SYDVKM. The J segment lost 9 bases and the V segment lost 5 bases, leaving 9 bases of the junction unmatched. CDR3 in amino acids: CASSPRGLGRPQHF. CDR3 bases: TGTGCCAGCAGTCCCAGGGGGCTCGGACGGCCCCAGCATTTT.

This sequence joins TRBV6-6 and TRBJ2-5, with 9 nucleotides matching TRBD2. Trimming took 6 bases from V and 7 from J; bases not matched to a gene: 12. The CDR3 runs to 15 residues. Germline CDR1 MNHNY, CDR2 SVGAGI (reference sequence). The CDR3 is CASSPLAGALRTQYF. CDR3 DNA sequence: TGTGCCAGCAGCCCCTTAGCGGGAGCTCTAAGGACCCAGTACTTC.

In regard to this clonotype: Germline and junction disagree at one end, which may indicate a read error. The J gene is TRBJ2-3, the V gene TRBV28; possibly TRBD1 for D (5 bases). This CDR3 is 17 amino acids long. CDR1 MDHEN and CDR2 SYDVKM come from the germline V gene. The chain's CDR3 is CASSTPVPGFNPDTHYF. The CDR3 DNA is TGTGCCAGCAGCACACCCGTCCCAGGGTTTAATCCAGATACGCATTATTTT.

This clonotype has ten or more counts. The genes are TRBV6-1 and TRBJ1-5, with 8 bases identical to TRBD1. Germline assignment: CDR1 MNHNS and CDR2 SASEGT. CDR3 length equals 21 residues. V lost 5 bases, J lost 2 bases, and 23 bases stayed unmatched. The CDR3 here is CASSHFSDRGWFRPRNQPQHF. The CDR3 DNA follows: TGTGCCAGCAGTCATTTTAGTGACAGGGGATGGTTCCGGCCTCGCAATCAGCCCCAGCATTTT.

Details on this clonotype: A much larger clonotype is one base distant, so this may be a read error. The chain has TRBV5-6 and TRBJ1-1, with D possibly matching TRBD1 (6 bases). The V gene lost 9 bases and the J gene lost 5 bases, with 20 bases spanning the gap. The CDR3 has 14 residues. Germline lookup yields CDR1 SGHDT and CDR2 YYEEEE. The DNA for the CDR3 is TGTGCCATCATCCCTGGGGGGGCGAGTACTGAAGCTTTCTTT. It encodes CAIIPGGASTEAFF.